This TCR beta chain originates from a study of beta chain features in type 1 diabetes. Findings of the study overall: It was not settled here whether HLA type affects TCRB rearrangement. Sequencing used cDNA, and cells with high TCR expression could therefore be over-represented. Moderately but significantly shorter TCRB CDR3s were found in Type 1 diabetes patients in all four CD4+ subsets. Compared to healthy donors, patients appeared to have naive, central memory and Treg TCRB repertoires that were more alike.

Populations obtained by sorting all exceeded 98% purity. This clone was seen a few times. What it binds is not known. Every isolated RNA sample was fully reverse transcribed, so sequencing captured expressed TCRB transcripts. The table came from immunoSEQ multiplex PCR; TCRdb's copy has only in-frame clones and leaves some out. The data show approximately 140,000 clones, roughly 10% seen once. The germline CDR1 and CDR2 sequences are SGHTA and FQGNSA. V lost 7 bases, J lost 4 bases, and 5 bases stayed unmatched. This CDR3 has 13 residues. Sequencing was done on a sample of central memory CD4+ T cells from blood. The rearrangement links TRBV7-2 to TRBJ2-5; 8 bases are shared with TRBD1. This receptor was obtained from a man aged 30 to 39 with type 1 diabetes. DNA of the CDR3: TGTGCCAGCAATAGACAGGGGCGAGAGACCCAGTACTTC. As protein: CASNRQGRETQYF.